The entry below gives a single TCR beta chain sequence along with its context. What antigen it recognizes has not been identified. It has no much larger one-base neighbor in the sample; base qualities were not kept. This entry comes from a study of T cell responses to AZD1222 COVID-19 vaccine (dated by TCRdb to about 2021). Study-wide context: AZD1222 recipients with second doses at about 4 weeks or about 12 weeks were pooled, because spike-specific TCR depth and breadth did not differ between schedules. A total of 230 to 250 trial participants underwent TCR sequencing, of whom 207 received two doses of AZD1222 and some 26 received two doses of the MenACWY control vaccine. Trial participants were enrolled by age into 18-55, 56-69 and 70-plus year subgroups, with about 150, 27 and 61 TCR-sequenced participants respectively.

CDR1 SGHTA and CDR2 FQGNSA were looked up in the germline V gene. Inclusive of the bounding cysteine and phenylalanine, the CDR3 is 14 residues long. Left in the record is the CDR3 DNA by itself, 42 bases read in frame from the first base. The junction carries 11 bases between V and J, which are trimmed by 4 bases and 2 bases respectively. The sample's time point label is to be understood as: baseline before first vaccination. Samples from vaccinated people were obtained from the UK trials COV001 and COV002, which included a single-blind randomized controlled phase 2/3 trial of AZD1222 (ChAdOx1 nCoV-19) in healthy adults. For TCRbeta chain sequencing, PBMC samples from trial participants were taken at day 0 and at day 28 after the second dose. The CDR3 regions of human TCRbeta chains were subjected to immunosequencing. In the authors' own workflow: Repertoire TCRs were checked for matches against a reference library of SARS-CoV-2-specific TCRs that had been generated using the MIRA antigen-specificity platform. Breadth was defined as the fraction of unique TCRs that were SARS-CoV-2-associated. Depth was defined as the fraction of total T cells that were SARS-CoV-2-associated. Using the MIRA data, each spike-specific TCR was assigned both to the spike region to which the TCR was reactive and to a CD4 or CD8 class. Log10-transformed breadth and depth values were compared by one-way ANOVA with Sidak's multiple comparisons tests. The immuneACCESS repertoire file appears here via TCRdb, limited to in-frame rearrangements. These files lack a portion of the clones; in checked studies, under half of the deficit traces to unresolved V genes, and the cause of the others is not known. V, J and clone size reflect that table, while D and trimming were determined from the DNA. For this sample the table gives roughly 140,000 clones, of which about 91% were detected only once. The ten largest clones add up to over 12% of the sample.

What the research found in general, with its limitations: Participants were mostly white British and included more females than males, and it was suggested by the authors that clonal diversity may have been underestimated. No day 14 peak-response samples were available, so repertoires were characterized only after the peak T cell response. Vaccine-associated CD4 TCRs spanned the whole spike protein, with dominant responses in regions 160-218 and 743-854. After two AZD1222 doses, both the breadth and the depth of spike-specific TCRs were significantly higher than at day 0 and than in MenACWY recipients. The 56-69-year group was small, and its depth increase did not reach significance, likely because of low power. Nearly half of unique spike-specific TCRs reportedly recognized epitopes outside regions mutated in the B.1.351 and B.1.1.7 variants. Conclusions about previously exposed vaccinees were limited because only a handful of AZD1222 recipients were SARS-CoV-2 seropositive at baseline.

The sample in question was peripheral blood, obtained on day 0 of AZD1222 vaccination. The V and J segments used are TRBV7-2 and TRBJ1-2; a weak D assignment points to TRBD1 (5 bases agree). This receptor was taken from an adult in good health. The CDR3 reads as follows: CASSSDGGNYGYTF. In nucleotide form, the sequence is TGTGCCAGCAGCTCGGACGGGGGGAACTATGGCTACACCTTC.